Shown below are 8 T cell receptor beta chains from a single sample sequenced in a study of shared clonotypes between healthy human individuals. Libraries were prepared by immunoSEQ multiplex PCR; TCRdb keeps only in-frame clonotypes and omits some of them. The table lists about 590,000 clones, 95% to 96% of them singletons. Naive CD8 cells comprised CD45RO-negative, CCR7-positively selected cells, excluding terminally differentiated effector memory CD45RA+ cells. The sequenced sample was naive CD8+ T cells sorted from blood. Receptors originate from a woman under 40 in good health.

This chain uses TRBV7-2 with TRBJ2-1; D remains unclear. V was cut by 0 bases and J by 5 bases, with 8 bases left in between. The CDR3 is 14 amino acids. Germline V gene sequence: CDR1 SGHTA, CDR2 FQGNSA. The CDR3 DNA is TGTGCCAGCAGCTTAGCGGGTAGTCACAATGAGCAGTTCTTC. Residues: CASSLAGSHNEQFF.

V usage is TRBV13 and J usage is TRBJ1-1, with D possibly TRBD1 on 6 matching bases. The germline V gene has CDR1 PRHDT and CDR2 FYEKMQ (reference sequence). This CDR3 spans 16 amino acids. The germline V and J ends were trimmed by 4 bases and 0 bases, with 15 bases remaining between them. CDR3 bases: TGTGCCAGCAGCTCTAGCCGGGACACGGTGAACACTGAAGCTTTCTTT. Translated, it gives CASSSSRDTVNTEAFF. Supplemented by reference TRBV13 and TRBJ1-1, the full variable domain reads AAGVIQSPRHLIKEKRETATLKCYPIPRHDTVYWYQQGPGQDPQFLISFYEKMQSDKGSIPDRFSAQQFSDYHSELNMSSLELGDSALYFCASSSSRDTVNTEAFFGQGTRLTVV.

CDR3 protein: CASSSGQGSYEQYF. DNA for the CDR3: TGTGCCAGCAGCTCTGGACAGGGCTCCTACGAGCAGTACTTC. This rearrangement joins TRBV5-4 to TRBJ2-7; 8 positions match TRBD1. With V trimmed by 3 bases and J by 0 bases, 2 bases remained unmatched. The CDR3 is made up of 14 amino acids. Germline V gives CDR1 SGHNT, CDR2 YYREEE (reference sequence).

The chain carries TRBV4-1 and TRBJ1-5; D remains ambiguous. CDR1 and CDR2 (germline): MGHRA, YSYEKL. V shed 0 bases and J shed 4 bases, with 7 bases lying between them. The CDR3 totals 14 residues. The CDR3 DNA sequence: TGCGCCAGCAGCCAAGATCGTAGAAATCAGCCCCAGCATTTT. This sequence encodes CASSQDRRNQPQHF.

This chain's CDR3 is CASSGTSGRVGELFF. The DNA of the CDR3 is TGTGCCAGCAGCGGGACTAGCGGGAGGGTCGGGGAGCTGTTTTTT. V and J are TRBV5-6 and TRBJ2-2; 16 nucleotides agree with TRBD2. V lost 4 bases to trimming and J lost 7 bases; unmatched junction nucleotides: 1. Germline lookup yields CDR1 SGHDT and CDR2 YYEEEE. There are 15 residues in the CDR3.

V gene TRBV10-2 combines with J gene TRBJ1-3; D possibly corresponds to TRBD1 (5 bases). The CDR3 spans 16 residues. Germline assignment: CDR1 WSHSY and CDR2 SAAADI. V gave up 9 bases and J gave up 0 bases, with 18 bases separating them. CDR3 in DNA: TGCGCCAGTAGACAGTTCCTGGGGGACTCTGGAAACACCATATATTTT. Protein product: CASRQFLGDSGNTIYF.

Points on this clone: Other DNA sequences in this specimen translate into the identical CDR3. V usage is TRBV28 and J usage is TRBJ2-5; 9 nucleotides line up with TRBD2. The DNA end is a closer match to TRBJ2-7, so the J assignment may be wrong. This CDR3 contains 13 residues. Per germline, CDR1 MDHEN and CDR2 SYDVKM. The CDR3 here is CASSLAGGYEQYF. CDR3 nucleotides: TGTGCCAGCAGTTTAGCGGGAGGGTACGAGCAGTACTTC.

CDR3 sequence reads: CASSVAGGWYGYTF. The CDR3 DNA is TGTGCCAGCAGCGTAGCAGGGGGCTGGTATGGCTACACCTTC. The chain uses TRBV9 and TRBJ1-2, with 8 bases aligning to TRBD1. From germline, CDR1 is SGDLS and CDR2 YYNGEE. V gave up 0 bases and J gave up 5 bases; unmatched junction bases: 3. CDR3 length: 14 amino acids. Based on the CDR3 plus reference TRBV9 and TRBJ1-2, the full variable domain is DSGVTQTPKHLITATGQRVTLRCSPRSGDLSVYWYQQSLDQGLQFLIQYYNGEERAKGNILERFSAQQFPDLHSELNLSSLELGDSALYFCASSVAGGWYGYTFGSGTRLTVV.